This TCR beta chain was documented in a study of tumor-infiltrating lymphocytes in primary liver carcinoma. In the study overall: Per sample, productive TCRbeta reads numbered roughly 3.5 to 8 million, similar across tissue types.

V lost 7 bases to trimming and J lost 12 bases; unmatched junction nucleotides: 18. The CDR3 is made up of 15 amino acids. CDR1 and CDR2 (germline): ENHRY, SYGVKD. The study co-extracted DNA and RNA from approximately 20-30 mg of unsorted bulk tissue. Patients carried chronic HBV infection without prior treatment. cDNA specific to TCR beta was made from around 450 ng of total RNA, with a constant-region primer employed for priming. Nested multiplex PCR, run for three rounds with slightly modified ARM-PCR, yielded TCR beta libraries. For approximately 11 cycles apiece, the opening two PCR rounds ran with TRBV1-TRBV30 forward primers and a C-beta reverse primer. TCRdb re-called the multiplex PCR reads through MiXCR, storing one row per CDR3 protein. The table has about 210,000 distinct CDR3 sequences, around four fifths seen once.

The chain is built from TRBV10-3 and TRBJ2-3; 8 bases match TRBD2. This sequence originates from a middle-aged man with primary liver carcinoma and hepatitis B virus infection. The sample taken for sequencing was tumor tissue from primary liver carcinoma. The CDR3, as DNA: TGTGCCATCACTGCTGGCGGGGGGCGCACAGATATACAGTATTTT. Its translation: CAITAGGGRTDIQYF.